This T cell receptor beta chain was recovered during a study of T cell changes during pregnancy in multiple sclerosis. Repertoires were generated with immunoSEQ multiplex PCR, while TCRdb's copy carries only in-frame clones and drops some. The sample includes more than 85,000 clones, 94% of them seen just once. This CDR3 is built from 15 residues. Trimming took 5 bases from V and 3 from J; bases not matched to a gene: 2. Germline CDR1 LNHDA, CDR2 SQIVND (reference sequence). The sequence came from a female donor in good health, enrolled as a control in a pregnancy study. Sequences were derived from peripheral blood, sampled after pregnancy. The chain carries TRBV19 and TRBJ2-3; 13 nucleotides line up with TRBD2. The CDR3 region has the DNA TGTGCCAGTAGTCGGACTAGCGGGAGTACAGATACGCAGTATTTT. Translation gives CASSRTSGSTDTQYF.